The rows below give T cell receptor beta chains drawn from one sample of a study of blood T cells in healthy people across ages. TCRdb re-called the 5' RACE reads with MiXCR, one entry per CDR3 protein. The sample records over 1,500,000 distinct CDR3 sequences, approximately 50% being singletons. Sequencing input: blood. The source of these receptors is a woman aged 40 to 50 in good health. The CDR3 runs from the conserved cysteine through the conserved F or W. Each record gives: D gene, J gene, clone size, V gene, CDR3 protein, CDR3 DNA. The D gene is left open where the match is weak. Where a row states a size, it is once, few, many or the class of an expanded clone; other rows omit it.

TRBD1 | TRBJ2-7 | . | TRBV6-6 | CASTTGGLSYEQYF | TGTGCCAGCACCACAGGGGGCCTTAGCTACGAGCAGTACTTC
TRBD1 | TRBJ2-7 | few | TRBV27 | CASSLGQGINEQYF | TGTGCCAGCAGTCTGGGACAGGGTATCAACGAGCAGTACTTC
TRBD1 | TRBJ2-4 | . | TRBV14 | CASSPRTGLLWEQYF | TGTGCCAGCAGCCCGCGGACAGGACTCCTCTGGGAGCAGTACTTC
. | TRBJ2-3 | . | TRBV7-8 | CASSSERAGLPDTQYF | TGTGCCAGCAGCTCTGAGAGGGCAGGTTTACCAGATACGCAGTATTTT
. | TRBJ1-2 | few | TRBV7-2 | CASSYQRGDGYTF | TGTGCCAGCAGCTACCAAAGGGGGGACGGCTACACCTTC
TRBD2 | TRBJ2-7 | . | TRBV10-3 | CAISDGTNEQYF | TGTGCCATCAGTGATGGGACTAACGAGCAGTACTTC
. | TRBJ2-7 | . | TRBV6-5 | CASSYSRDREAYEQYF | TGTGCCAGCAGTTACTCTCGAGACAGGGAGGCCTACGAGCAGTACTTC
TRBD1 | TRBJ1-2 | few | TRBV7-2 | CASSRDRGDYGYTF | TGTGCCAGCAGCCGGGACAGGGGGGACTATGGCTACACCTTC
. | TRBJ1-4 | . | TRBV7-6 | CASSLFEKLFF | TGTGCCAGCAGCTTATTTGAAAAACTGTTTTTT
TRBD1 | TRBJ2-5 | . | TRBV5-1 | CASSLAFRQGEETQYF | TGCGCCAGCAGCTTGGCGTTTAGGCAGGGGGAGGAGACCCAGTACTTC
TRBD2 | TRBJ2-1 | . | TRBV11-2 | CASSLDPRGLAGGGEQFF | TGTGCCAGCAGCTTAGATCCTAGGGGACTAGCGGGGGGAGGGGAGCAGTTCTTC
. | TRBJ1-1 | . | TRBV7-2 | CASSLARQRNTEAFF | TGTGCCAGCAGCTTAGCGCGGCAGAGGAACACTGAAGCTTTCTTT
. | TRBJ2-3 | few | TRBV7-6 | CASSFPPGTGGPDTQYF | TGTGCCAGCAGCTTTCCGCCAGGGACGGGTGGACCCGATACGCAGTATTTT
TRBD1 | TRBJ1-6 | many | TRBV12-3/TRBV12-4 | CASSLGTENSPLHF | TGTGCCAGCAGCCTTGGGACAGAAAATTCACCCCTCCACTTT
TRBD2 | TRBJ2-1 | . | TRBV7-2 | CASNLGISGGDNEQFF | TGTGCCAGCAACTTAGGGATTAGCGGGGGGGACAATGAGCAGTTCTTC
. | TRBJ2-3 | few | TRBV29-1 | CSVGVQADTQYF | TGCAGCGTTGGAGTACAGGCAGATACGCAGTATTTT
TRBD1 | TRBJ2-1 | . | TRBV4-2 | CASSQGQALGYNEQFF | TGTGCCAGCAGCCAGGGACAGGCCTTAGGTTACAATGAGCAGTTCTTC
. | TRBJ2-1 | few | TRBV3-1 | CASSPRDGRANEQFF | TGTGCCAGCAGCCCCCGGGATGGGAGAGCCAATGAGCAGTTCTTC
. | TRBJ1-5 | once | TRBV6-6 | CASSVRQDNQPQHF | TGTGCCAGCAGCGTGCGACAGGACAATCAGCCCCAGCATTTT
TRBD2 | TRBJ2-7 | few | TRBV3-1 | CASSQEVAGGGEQYF | TGTGCCAGCAGCCAAGAGGTAGCGGGGGGGGGCGAGCAGTACTTC
. | TRBJ2-1 | . | TRBV6-2/TRBV6-3 | CASSHLMTPSSSYNEQFF | TGTGCCAGCAGTCACCTCATGACGCCCAGTAGCTCCTACAATGAGCAGTTCTTC
TRBD2 | TRBJ2-1 | . | TRBV19 | CASSRAGILNEQFF | TGTGCCAGTAGCAGAGCGGGGATCTTAAATGAGCAGTTCTTC
TRBD2 | TRBJ2-1 | few | TRBV28 | CASSALTSVTYNEQFF | TGTGCCAGCAGCGCCCTCACTAGCGTCACCTACAATGAGCAGTTCTTC
. | TRBJ1-2 | . | TRBV6-6 | CASSFPGGEACGYTF | TGTGCCAGCAGTTTCCCCGGGGGCGAGGCCTGTGGCTACACCTTC
TRBD1 | TRBJ2-3 | . | TRBV3-1 | CASSRVLTGAGTDTQYF | TGTGCCAGCAGCCGAGTCTTGACAGGGGCGGGCACAGATACGCAGTATTTT
TRBD1 | TRBJ2-3 | . | TRBV20-1 | CSADTGASTDTQYF | TGCAGTGCAGATACAGGGGCTAGCACAGATACGCAGTATTTT
TRBD1 | TRBJ2-1 | . | TRBV2 | CASSELAGTAAEDGSYNEQFF | TGTGCCAGCAGTGAACTGGCCGGGACAGCCGCGGAGGATGGTTCCTACAATGAGCAGTTCTTC
. | TRBJ2-1 | . | TRBV6-6 | CASSESNSRWSSYNEQFF | TGTGCCAGTTCGGAAAGTAATTCGAGGTGGAGCTCCTACAATGAGCAGTTCTTC
. | TRBJ1-1 | few | TRBV9 | CASSVVGGEAFF | TGTGCCAGCAGCGTAGTTGGGGGTGAAGCTTTCTTT
. | TRBJ2-7 | . | TRBV27 | CASRIGGAFSSQYF | TGTGCCAGCAGAATTGGGGGGGCTTTCTCCTCTCAGTACTTC
TRBD1 | TRBJ2-1 | . | TRBV20-1 | CSARDTRTGTTQFF | TGCAGTGCTAGAGATACCAGGACAGGAACTACGCAGTTCTTC
TRBD1 | TRBJ2-5 | . | TRBV2 | CASSEFGDREETQYF | TGTGCCAGCAGTGAATTTGGGGACAGGGAAGAGACCCAGTACTTC
. | TRBJ1-4 | . | TRBV5-6 | CASSLSGAATNEKLFF | TGTGCCAGCAGCTTGAGTGGGGCCGCAACTAATGAAAAACTGTTTTTT
. | TRBJ2-5 | many | TRBV15 | CATSRDRGSETQYF | TGTGCCACCAGCAGAGATCGAGGGTCTGAGACCCAGTACTTC
. | TRBJ1-2 | . | TRBV29-1 | CSVFTSPYGYTF | TGCAGCGTGTTCACCAGTCCCTATGGCTACACCTTC
. | TRBJ2-1 | . | TRBV20-1 | CSARDRLYSYNEQFF | TGCAGTGCTAGAGATCGCCTCTACTCCTACAATGAGCAGTTCTTC
TRBD1 | TRBJ2-3 | . | TRBV4-2 | CASSQAGTGPLDTQYF | TGTGCCAGCAGCCAGGCCGGGACAGGCCCTCTGGATACGCAGTATTTT
. | TRBJ2-1 | . | TRBV25-1 | CASSGWGQHNEQFF | TGTGCCAGCAGTGGGTGGGGTCAGCACAATGAGCAGTTCTTC
. | TRBJ1-5 | . | TRBV24-1 | CATKESGDNQPQHF | TGTGCCACCAAAGAATCAGGGGACAATCAGCCCCAGCATTTT
. | TRBJ1-4 | . | TRBV5-6 | CASSTGVIGEKLFF | TGTGCCAGCAGCACGGGAGTAATTGGAGAAAAACTGTTTTTT
. | TRBJ2-1 | few | TRBV12-3/TRBV12-4 | CASSFSGMRANEQFF | TGTGCCAGCAGTTTTTCAGGGATGAGGGCTAATGAGCAGTTCTTC
. | TRBJ1-1 | once | TRBV5-5 | CASSLAFLGGALNTEAFF | TGTGCCAGCAGCTTGGCCTTTCTGGGGGGCGCTTTGAACACTGAAGCTTTCTTT
TRBD2 | TRBJ2-1 | . | TRBV24-1 | CATERTGGVREQFF | TGTGCCACCGAGCGAACGGGGGGGGTCCGTGAGCAGTTCTTC
. | TRBJ2-3 | . | TRBV15 | CATSTLGGRQGTDTQYF | TGTGCCACCAGCACTTTGGGGGGGCGTCAAGGAACAGATACGCAGTATTTT
. | TRBJ2-7 | . | TRBV7-2 | CASSRKTGTAASYEQYF | TGTGCCAGCAGTCGTAAGACAGGAACAGCAGCCTCATACGAGCAGTACTTC
TRBD1 | TRBJ2-3 | few | TRBV7-2 | CASSESGGDTQYF | TGTGCCAGCAGTGAATCAGGGGGAGATACGCAGTATTTT
. | TRBJ2-7 | few | TRBV6-2/TRBV6-3 | CASRLGSETEQYF | TGTGCCAGCAGACTCGGGAGCGAGACCGAGCAGTACTTC
. | TRBJ1-5 | . | TRBV6-5 | CASSYSKAEGMRNQPQHF | TGTGCCAGCAGTTACTCAAAAGCAGAAGGGATGCGCAATCAGCCCCAGCATTTT
. | TRBJ2-5 | . | TRBV5-1 | CASTPAQVGETQYF | TGCGCCAGCACCCCGGCCCAGGTAGGAGAGACCCAGTACTTC
. | TRBJ2-1 | . | TRBV13 | CASSLGGRQSNEQFF | TGTGCCAGCAGCTTAGGCGGCCGACAGTCCAATGAGCAGTTCTTC
. | TRBJ2-3 | few | TRBV29-1 | CSVDSERSTDTQYF | TGCAGCGTTGATTCCGAACGGAGCACAGATACGCAGTATTTT
TRBD2 | TRBJ2-3 | . | TRBV6-5 | CASSYSWTSNTDTQYF | TGTGCCAGCAGTTACTCATGGACTAGCAACACAGATACGCAGTATTTT